These 14 T cell receptor beta chains were all obtained from the same sample, sequenced in a study of blood T cell repertoires in COVID-19. Libraries were prepared by immunoSEQ multiplex PCR; TCRdb keeps only in-frame clonotypes and omits some of them. The sample consists of about 300,000 clones, about 90% of them appearing once. The sequenced sample was peripheral blood. The receptors stem from a woman aged 25-40 years with COVID-19, enrolled during active disease.

V and J are TRBV7-8 and TRBJ1-5; 8 nucleotides line up with TRBD1. The CDR3 totals 14 residues. With V trimmed by 5 bases and J by 3 bases, 3 bases remained unmatched. Germline V gene data show CDR1 as SGHVS and CDR2 as FQNEAQ. The CDR3 spells CASSQGALNQPQHF. The CDR3 DNA is TGTGCCAGCAGCCAGGGGGCCCTCAATCAGCCCCAGCATTTT.

The chain combines TRBV6-5 with TRBJ2-3, with 12 nucleotides matching TRBD2. V shed 8 bases, J shed 5 bases, and the junction held 8 bases outside the gene matches. The CDR3 has 15 residues. The V gene's germline CDR1 is MNHEY and CDR2 SVGAGI. DNA of the CDR3: TGTGCCAGCTCCTTGACTAGCGGGGGACGAGATACGCAGTATTTT. It is translated as CASSLTSGGRDTQYF.

V and J are TRBV7-9 and TRBJ2-5; TRBD2 matches 8 bases. CDR1 and CDR2 from the germline V gene are SEHNR and FQNEAQ (reference sequence). This CDR3 spans 15 amino acids. The V and J ends lost 4 bases and 4 bases, in that order; junction bases with no gene match: 8. The CDR3: CASSSIAGGPETQYF. The CDR3 DNA sequence: TGTGCCAGCAGCTCAATTGCGGGGGGTCCAGAGACCCAGTACTTC. Supplemented by reference TRBV7-9 and TRBJ2-5, the full variable domain reads DTGVSQNPRHKITKRGQNVTFRCDPISEHNRLYWYRQTLGQGPEFLTYFQNEAQLEKSRLLSDRFSAERPKGSFSTLEIQRTEQGDSAMYLCASSSIAGGPETQYFGPGTRLLVL.

The rearrangement links TRBV30 to TRBJ2-2; a weak D match, TRBD1 (6 bases). Germline CDR1 GTSNPN, CDR2 SVGIG (reference sequence). There are 13 residues in the CDR3. V gave up 3 bases and J gave up 5 bases, with 10 bases separating them. This CDR3 reads CAWSLQGTGELFF. For the CDR3, the DNA is TGTGCCTGGAGCCTCCAGGGGACCGGGGAGCTGTTTTTT.

The rearrangement joins TRBV2 to TRBJ1-4; tentatively, D is TRBD1 (5 bases). Trimming pared 7 bases from V and 8 bases from J, leaving 17 bases between. Germline V gives CDR1 SNHLY, CDR2 FYNNEI. The CDR3 runs to 14 residues. The DNA for the CDR3 is TGTGCCAGCACAATGGGCAGGGATTCCGAAAAACTGTTTTTT. Its protein product is CASTMGRDSEKLFF.

The V and J genes are TRBV30 and TRBJ1-1; possibly TRBD1 for D (6 bases). This CDR3 spans 14 amino acids. Deletions cut 1 base from V and 3 bases from J, with 12 bases between. CDR1 GTSNPN and CDR2 SVGIG come from the germline V gene (reference sequence). Here the CDR3 reads CAWSGSGADTEAFF. CDR3 in DNA: TGTGCCTGGAGTGGTTCAGGGGCGGACACTGAAGCTTTCTTT.

The genes are TRBV4-1 and TRBJ2-4; 11 bases agree with TRBD1. The ends lost 1 base at V and 3 bases at J; junction bases unmatched: 2. Germline lookup yields CDR1 MGHRA and CDR2 YSYEKL. The CDR3 runs 16 residues. CDR3 residues: CASSQVGTGGKNIQYF. The CDR3 DNA sequence: TGCGCCAGCAGCCAAGTTGGGACAGGGGGCAAAAACATTCAGTACTTC.

CDR3 sequence (DNA): TGTGCCAGCTCACCACAGTTGGCAACAGATGGGCAGCCCCAGCATTTT. It yields the protein CASSPQLATDGQPQHF. This chain links TRBV18 with TRBJ1-5, with D uncertain. V lost 1 base to trimming and J lost 7 bases, with 17 bases between them. The CDR3 covers 16 residues. Germline V gene data show CDR1 as KGHSH and CDR2 as LQKENI.

The chain employs TRBV29-1 and TRBJ2-3; TRBD2 might be the D (5 bases). Germline CDR1 is SQVTM and CDR2 is ANQGSEA. V dropped 6 bases and J dropped 4 bases, with 5 bases sitting between them. The CDR3 extends over 10 amino acids. DNA of the CDR3: TGCAGCGTGAGGGCAGATACGCAGTATTTT. It yields the protein CSVRADTQYF.

The chain employs TRBV30 and TRBJ2-2; TRBD2 aligns across 14 bases. The junction had 5 bases not matched to a gene; V was cut back by 4 bases and J by 4 bases. Germline V gives CDR1 GTSNPN, CDR2 SVGIG (reference sequence). The CDR3 consists of 16 residues. The CDR3 nucleotides read TGTGCCTGGATGGGACTAGCGGGGGCCTCCACCGGGGAGCTGTTTTTT. Protein sequence: CAWMGLAGASTGELFF.

This clone has a handful of counts. V is TRBV6-5 and J is TRBJ2-7; 9 bases fit TRBD1. Germline V CDR1 and CDR2: MNHEY, SVGAGI. V was clipped by 5 bases and J by 6 bases; unmatched bases: 8. CDR3 length: 14 residues. The CDR3 DNA follows: TGTGCCAGCAGTCCCGGGACAGGGTACGGCGAGCAGTACTTC. This sequence encodes CASSPGTGYGEQYF.

CDR3 sequence reads: CASSHTGVTEAFF. Here the CDR3 DNA reads TGTGCCAGCAGCCACACAGGGGTTACTGAAGCTTTCTTT. The chain combines TRBV4-2 with TRBJ1-1; 7 nucleotides agree with TRBD1. The CDR3 runs to 13 residues. Per germline, CDR1 LGHNA and CDR2 YNFKEQ. With 3 bases clipped from V and 5 bases from J, the junction kept 3 bases outside the gene matches.

The chain uses TRBV2 and TRBJ2-1; 9 bases match TRBD1. The CDR3 length is 14 residues. V was pared by 3 bases and J by 5 bases, with 2 bases of the junction left unmatched. The germline CDR1 and CDR2 sequences are SNHLY and FYNNEI. The DNA of the CDR3 is TGTGCCAGCAGTGAGGACAGGGGCGACAATGAGCAGTTCTTC. This codes for CASSEDRGDNEQFF.

The chain carries TRBV11-1 and TRBJ2-1; possible D gene TRBD2, 7 bases. This CDR3 comprises 15 residues. The germline V and J ends were trimmed by 0 bases and 7 bases, with 13 bases remaining between them. Germline CDR1 is SGHAT and CDR2 is FQDESV (reference sequence). The CDR3 spells CASSLAGGPGNEQFF. CDR3 DNA: TGTGCCAGCAGCTTAGCGGGGGGGCCGGGAAATGAGCAGTTCTTC. Drawing the rest from reference TRBV11-1 and TRBJ2-1, the complete variable domain is EAEVAQSPRYKITEKSQAVAFWCDPISGHATLYWYRQILGQGPELLVQFQDESVVDDSQLPKDRFSAERLKGVDSTLKIQPAELGDSAMYLCASSLAGGPGNEQFFGPGTRLTVL.